These 31 T cell receptor beta chains share one sample of origin, sequenced in a study of T cell repertoires in cytomegalovirus infection (dated by TCRdb to about 2019). TCRdb shows the sequencer as Illumina HiSeq 1500. The raw public data were reprocessed by TCRdb itself: fastp quality trimming at Q25, MiXCR clonotype calling, in-frame beta chains only. Rows merge per CDR3 protein into single entries with the most common DNA and genes. This sample comprises over 450,000 distinct CDR3 sequences, about 10% of them detected only once. Of the sample, roughly 10% is held by the ten largest clones. Sample: PBMCs. These receptors were collected from a human donor in good health (CMV status not recorded). Some clones in this sample may be carry-over from other donors' samples.

Details on this clonotype: A much larger clonotype is one base distant, so this may be a read error. The chain joins TRBV7-9 to TRBJ2-7; 10 nucleotides match TRBD1. Per germline, CDR1 SEHNR and CDR2 FQNEAQ (reference sequence). The CDR3 contains 12 residues. The CDR3 spells CTSSLGTGDKYF. Here the CDR3 DNA reads TGTACCAGCAGCTTAGGGACAGGGGATAAGTACTTC.

The chain combines TRBV19 with TRBJ2-5, with a weak D call TRBD1 (5 bases). Per the germline V gene, CDR1 is LNHDA and CDR2 is SQIVND (reference sequence). This CDR3 comprises 14 residues. The V and J ends lost 0 bases and 3 bases respectively, with 8 bases between them. CDR3 residues: CASSIDQGEETQYF. CDR3 sequence (DNA): TGTGCCAGTAGTATAGATCAGGGCGAAGAGACCCAGTACTTC.

This clonotype was counted at least ten times. This chain uses TRBV7-8 with TRBJ1-2; 7 bases align to TRBD1. From germline, CDR1 is SGHVS and CDR2 FQNEAQ. The CDR3 runs to 13 residues. J was trimmed by 4 bases and V by 3 bases; bases with no gene match: 2. The chain's CDR3 is CASSLKGAYGYTF. As DNA, the CDR3 is TGTGCCAGCAGCTTGAAGGGGGCCTATGGCTACACCTTC.

This clonotype was observed at least ten times. The V call is TRBV20-1, the J call TRBJ1-5, with TRBD1 matching 7 bases. The CDR3 covers 15 residues. Unmatched junction bases numbered 12, after V lost 6 bases and J lost 4 bases. CDR1 and CDR2 (germline): DFQATT, SNEGSKA (reference sequence). The CDR3 loop is CSASQTGLMNQPQHF. The CDR3 nucleotides read TGCAGTGCGAGCCAGACAGGGTTGATGAATCAGCCCCAGCATTTT.

V and J are TRBV20-1 and TRBJ2-1, with 14 bases lining up with TRBD2. This CDR3 has 14 amino acids. The germline V gene has CDR1 DFQATT and CDR2 SNEGSKA (reference sequence). V shed 4 bases, J shed 10 bases, and the junction held 6 bases outside the gene matches. DNA of the CDR3: TGCAGTGCTAAGACTAGCGGGGGGGCGGGAGAGCAGTTCTTC. Translating gives CSAKTSGGAGEQFF.

V gene TRBV29-1 combines with J gene TRBJ1-2; a weak D match, TRBD1 (5 bases). The germline V and J ends were trimmed by 7 bases and 4 bases, with 16 bases remaining between them. CDR1 is SQVTM and CDR2 is ANQGSEA in the germline V gene. This CDR3 has 13 residues. The CDR3 loop is CSAAESGAYGYTF. CDR3 in DNA: TGCAGCGCGGCGGAGTCTGGGGCCTATGGCTACACCTTC.

In its sample, this clonotype was seen many times. J is TRBJ1-1 and V is TRBV20-1, with 7 bases aligning to TRBD1. The CDR3 runs 15 residues. CDR1 and CDR2 (germline): DFQATT, SNEGSKA (reference sequence). After removal of 0 bases from V and 4 bases from J, the junction contained 8 bases not matched to a gene. In nucleotides, the CDR3 is TGCAGTGCTAGAGATGCCGGACAGGCCACCACTGAAGCTTTCTTT. This encodes CSARDAGQATTEAFF.

At least ten counts were recorded for this clonotype. V is TRBV7-9 and J is TRBJ1-2; 9 nucleotides agree with TRBD1. Germline trimming cut 2 bases from V and 5 bases from J; bases unmatched to any gene: 24. Germline CDR1 SEHNR, CDR2 FQNEAQ (reference sequence). There are 21 residues in the CDR3. CDR3 amino acids: CASSLQGRFSTTGGERYGYTF. The CDR3 DNA reads TGTGCCAGCAGCTTACAAGGACGGTTTTCAACAACAGGGGGCGAGCGGTATGGCTACACCTTC.

The rearrangement joins TRBV27 to TRBJ2-2, with TRBD2 matching over 11 bases. CDR3 length equals 17 residues. V dropped 5 bases and J dropped 5; count of bases not matched to a gene: 10. Germline lookup yields CDR1 MNHEY and CDR2 SMNVEV (reference sequence). CDR3 DNA sequence: TGTGCCAGCAGTCCCCTGGGTAGCGGGAGGGGGACCGGGGAGCTGTTTTTT. It translates to CASSPLGSGRGTGELFF.

This clonotype came up many times. The chain employs TRBV28 and TRBJ1-5; D not resolved. The germline CDR1 and CDR2 sequences are MDHEN and SYDVKM. V dropped 2 bases and J dropped 4 bases, with 6 bases sitting between them. This CDR3 region has 13 residues. The CDR3 bases are TGTGCCAGCAGTTTAAACAAGAATCAGCCCCAGCATTTT. Residues: CASSLNKNQPQHF.

This clonotype has at least ten counts. The V and J genes are TRBV6-6 and TRBJ2-7; D is uncertain. Germline V gene lookup returns CDR1 MNHNY and CDR2 SVGAGI (reference sequence). The CDR3 is 13 residues long. The V end was cut by 0 bases, the J end by 4 bases, with 7 bases between. CDR3 residues: CASSYSKTYEQYF. CDR3 in DNA: TGTGCCAGCAGTTACTCGAAAACGTACGAGCAGTACTTC.

This clonotype has a handful of counts. The rearrangement links TRBV14 to TRBJ2-6; D is undetermined. This CDR3 spans 16 amino acids. V lost 4 bases to trimming and J lost 0 bases, with 10 bases between them. Per the germline V gene, CDR1 is SGHDN and CDR2 is FVKESK. The CDR3 coding sequence is TGTGCCAGCAGCCCCCCGAACCGCTCTGGGGCCAACGTCCTGACTTTC. Translating it yields CASSPPNRSGANVLTF.

The chain combines TRBV29-1 with TRBJ1-2; D is unresolved. Germline V gives CDR1 SQVTM, CDR2 ANQGSEA. This CDR3 is built from 14 residues. Trimming removed 4 bases at V and 5 bases at J, with 17 bases between. The CDR3 is CSVVDSGEIYGYTF. The DNA of the CDR3 is TGCAGCGTTGTAGATTCTGGGGAAATTTATGGCTACACCTTC.

Many counts were recorded for this clonotype. The rearrangement links TRBV24-1 to TRBJ1-5; TRBD1 is a possible D gene (6 bases). CDR1 is KGHDR, CDR2 SFDVKD, per germline. The V end was cut by 7 bases, the J end by 4 bases, with 10 bases between. This CDR3 has 13 residues. Written as DNA, the CDR3 is TGTGCCACCAGGGGGGCTTCGAATCAGCCCCAGCATTTT. This translates into CATRGASNQPQHF.

This clonotype was recorded at least ten times. The chain joins TRBV13 to TRBJ1-5; maybe TRBD1 (5 bases). Trimming removed 0 bases from V and 7 bases from J, with 13 bases in between. The CDR3 length is 15 residues. The germline gives CDR1 PRHDT, CDR2 FYEKMQ (reference sequence). The CDR3 loop is CASSLGRGAGQPQHF. CDR3 nucleotide sequence: TGTGCCAGCAGCTTAGGCCGTGGGGCAGGCCAGCCCCAGCATTTT.

This clonotype was seen a handful of times. This chain uses TRBV7-9 with TRBJ2-7; D may be TRBD2 (6 bases). V shed 5 bases and J shed 6 bases, with 20 bases lying between them. This CDR3 is built from 15 residues. Per the germline V gene, CDR1 is SEHNR and CDR2 is FQNEAQ (reference sequence). DNA of the CDR3: TGTGCCAGCAGCGCCCTCGGAAATCTCGGGGGCGAGCAGTACTTC. Protein sequence: CASSALGNLGGEQYF.

The chain has TRBV19 and TRBJ2-7; the D gene is possibly TRBD2 (7 bases). CDR1 and CDR2 (germline): LNHDA, SQIVND (reference sequence). V lost 4 bases to trimming and J lost 5 bases, with 21 bases between them. This CDR3 spans 16 amino acids. DNA for the CDR3: TGTGCCAGTAGTACCACTTGGGGGGGCGCGGTACACGAGCAGTACTTC. It translates to CASSTTWGGAVHEQYF.

This clonotype was observed many times. The chain carries TRBV3-1 and TRBJ2-2, with TRBD2 as a possible D gene (5 bases). V lost 6 bases to trimming and J lost 7 bases, with 6 bases between them. The CDR3 has 11 residues. CDR1 and CDR2 (germline): LGHDT, YNNKEL (reference sequence). The chain's CDR3 is CASRGSGELFF. The CDR3 coding sequence is TGTGCCAGCAGAGGGAGCGGGGAGCTGTTTTTT.

The V gene is TRBV5-4, the J gene TRBJ2-3; weak D call: TRBD2 (6 bases). The CDR3 length is 16 residues. Germline V lookup: CDR1 SGHNT, CDR2 YYREEE (reference sequence). V was cut by 1 base and J by 3 bases, with 15 bases left in between. The CDR3 sequence: CASSLRQGLDTDTQYF. CDR3 in DNA: TGTGCCAGCAGCTTGAGGCAGGGACTCGATACAGATACGCAGTATTTT.

V is TRBV11-3 and J is TRBJ2-3, with TRBD1 matching over 8 bases. Germline V gives CDR1 SGHNT, CDR2 YENEEA. This CDR3 is built from 17 residues. The junction had 10 bases not matched to a gene; V was cut back by 5 bases and J by 0 bases. CDR3 amino acids: CASSRSLRQGSTDTQYF. In DNA form, the CDR3 reads TGTGCCAGCAGCCGATCCTTGCGACAGGGGAGCACAGATACGCAGTATTTT. The complete variable domain, with remaining parts taken from reference TRBV11-3 and TRBJ2-3, reads EAGVVQSPRYKIIEKKQPVAFWCNPISGHNTLYWYLQNLGQGPELLIRYENEEAVDDSQLPKDRFSAERLKGVDSTLKIQPAELGDSAVYLCASSRSLRQGSTDTQYFGPGTRLTVL.

There are a few counts of this clonotype. V and J are TRBV10-3 and TRBJ1-5; 7 nucleotides match TRBD1. Looked up from germline, CDR1 is ENHRY and CDR2 is SYGVKD. With V trimmed by 6 bases and J by 5 bases, 10 bases remained unmatched. CDR3 length: 15 residues. CDR3 nucleotide sequence: TGTGCCATCAGAGGGGGCGGGGGAAAAGATCAGCCCCAGCATTTT. It translates to CAIRGGGGKDQPQHF.

In its sample, this clonotype was seen a few times. The chain employs TRBV7-9 and TRBJ2-1, with D perhaps matching TRBD2 (5 bases). CDR3 length: 16 residues. Per the germline V gene, CDR1 is SEHNR and CDR2 is FQNEAQ (reference sequence). V was shortened by 3 bases and J by 0 bases, with 12 bases between the two germline ends. CDR3 amino acids: CASSLEAWSSYNEQFF. CDR3 coding DNA: TGTGCCAGCAGCTTGGAGGCCTGGAGCTCCTACAATGAGCAGTTCTTC.

As DNA, the CDR3 is TGTGCCAGCACCCCCCGAGCGAACACTGAAGCTTTCTTT. Protein: CASTPRANTEAFF. The rearrangement joins TRBV27 to TRBJ1-1; D gene unclear. Trimming removed 7 bases at V and 1 base at J, with 10 bases between. This CDR3 region has 13 residues. CDR1 and CDR2 from the germline V gene are MNHEY and SMNVEV (reference sequence).

This clonotype was observed many times. The chain employs TRBV18 and TRBJ1-2, with a possible D match to TRBD1 (6 bases). The CDR3 extends over 14 amino acids. Per the germline V gene, CDR1 is KGHSH and CDR2 is LQKENI. Trimming took 5 bases from V and 0 from J, leaving 10 bases between them. CDR3 DNA sequence: TGTGCCAGCTCAAAGGACAGAGCTAACTATGGCTACACCTTC. Protein: CASSKDRANYGYTF.

Remarks on this clonotype: This may arise from a read error, as a much more abundant clone is one base away. This rearrangement joins TRBV28 to TRBJ2-2, with D possibly being TRBD2 (6 bases). The V end was cut by 7 bases, the J end by 6 bases, with 15 bases between. CDR3 size: 14 residues. Germline V lookup: CDR1 MDHEN, CDR2 SYDVKM. The DNA of the CDR3 is TGTGCCAGCAAGGGGACTGTTAACGCCGGGGAGCTGTTTTTT. It encodes CASKGTVNAGELFF.

The sample holds a few counts of this clonotype. The chain employs TRBV6-5 and TRBJ2-7; TRBD2 aligns across 14 bases. CDR1 is MNHEY and CDR2 is SVGAGI in the germline V gene. The trim removed 2 bases at V and 1 base at J, leaving 1 base unmatched. This CDR3 is built from 16 residues. The CDR3 here is CASSYGTSGSSYEQYF. The CDR3 nucleotides are TGTGCCAGCAGTTACGGGACTAGCGGGAGTTCCTACGAGCAGTACTTC.

This clonotype came up many times. The J gene is TRBJ2-6, the V gene TRBV7-3; no clear D gene. V lost 4 bases and J lost 0, with 4 bases in between. Germline V lookup: CDR1 SGHTA, CDR2 FQGTGA. This CDR3 comprises 14 residues. In nucleotides, the CDR3 is TGTGCCAGCAGCTCAACCTCTGGGGCCAACGTCCTGACTTTC. It specifies CASSSTSGANVLTF.

At least ten counts were recorded for this clonotype. This chain joins TRBV7-8 and TRBJ2-1; TRBD2 matches at 8 bases. The germline V gene has CDR1 SGHVS and CDR2 FQNEAQ. Trimming cost V 5 bases and J 4 bases; bases outside gene matches: 13. The CDR3 covers 17 residues. CDR3 residues: CASSRSGSQFNYNEQFF. In nucleotides, the CDR3 is TGTGCCAGCAGCCGAAGCGGGAGCCAATTTAATTACAATGAGCAGTTCTTC.

The rearrangement links TRBV28 to TRBJ2-7; possible D gene TRBD2, 6 bases. V lost 5 bases and J 2 bases, leaving 16 bases between the germline ends. The length of the CDR3 is 15 residues. Germline V CDR1 and CDR2: MDHEN, SYDVKM. In DNA, the CDR3 is TGTGCCAGCAGTGCCCTTGTGGGAGGTGCCTACGAGCAGTACTTC. It encodes CASSALVGGAYEQYF.

At least ten counts were recorded for this clonotype. The chain recombines TRBV29-1 with TRBJ2-7; tentative D call: TRBD2 (5 bases). This CDR3 spans 11 amino acids. Germline CDR1 SQVTM, CDR2 ANQGSEA. V lost 6 bases, J lost 4 bases, and 10 bases lay in between. In DNA form, the CDR3 reads TGCAGCGTGAGGGCAGCTTACGAGCAGTACTTC. It translates to CSVRAAYEQYF.

The chain is built from TRBV4-2 and TRBJ2-3; 8 bases are shared with TRBD2. Germline values: CDR1 LGHNA, CDR2 YNFKEQ. There are 17 residues in the CDR3. Trimming removed 0 bases from V and 2 bases from J; junction bases left unmatched: 7. This CDR3 is CASSQDQGSGATDTQYF. The CDR3 nucleotides are TGTGCCAGCAGCCAAGATCAAGGTAGCGGGGCCACAGATACGCAGTATTTT.